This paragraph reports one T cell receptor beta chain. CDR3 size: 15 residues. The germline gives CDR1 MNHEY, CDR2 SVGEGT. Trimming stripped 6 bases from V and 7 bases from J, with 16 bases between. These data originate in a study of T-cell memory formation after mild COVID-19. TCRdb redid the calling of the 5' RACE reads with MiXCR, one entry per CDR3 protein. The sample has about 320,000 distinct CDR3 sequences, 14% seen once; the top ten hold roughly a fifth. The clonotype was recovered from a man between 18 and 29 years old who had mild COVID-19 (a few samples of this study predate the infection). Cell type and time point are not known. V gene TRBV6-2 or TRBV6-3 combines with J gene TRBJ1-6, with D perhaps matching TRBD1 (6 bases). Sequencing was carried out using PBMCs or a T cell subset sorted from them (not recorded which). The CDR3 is CASSTTRTDNSPLHF. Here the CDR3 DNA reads TGTGCCAGCAGCACGACCCGGACAGACAATTCACCCCTCCACTTT.